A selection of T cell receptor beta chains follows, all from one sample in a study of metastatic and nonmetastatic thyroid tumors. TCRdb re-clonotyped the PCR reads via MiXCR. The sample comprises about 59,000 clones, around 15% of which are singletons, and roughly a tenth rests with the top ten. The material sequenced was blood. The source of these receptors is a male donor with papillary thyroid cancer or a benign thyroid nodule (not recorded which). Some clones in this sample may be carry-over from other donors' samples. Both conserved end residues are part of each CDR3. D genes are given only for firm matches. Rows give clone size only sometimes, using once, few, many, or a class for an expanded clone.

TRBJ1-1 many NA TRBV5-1 TGCGCCAGCAGCTTGGGCCGGGGGGCCCGGAGCACTGAAGCTTTCTTT CASSLGRGARSTEAFF
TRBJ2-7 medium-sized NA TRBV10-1 TGCGCCAGCAGTCCACCCAGCTCCTACGAGCAGTACTTC CASSPPSSYEQYF
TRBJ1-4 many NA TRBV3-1 TGTGCCAGCAGCCAACCCGACAGAACAACTAATGAAAAACTGTTTTTT CASSQPDRTTNEKLFF
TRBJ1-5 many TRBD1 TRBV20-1 TGCAGTGCTACAGGGGGGAATCAGCCCCAGCATTTT CSATGGNQPQHF
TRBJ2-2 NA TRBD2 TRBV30 TGTGCCTGGAATGCCGGGACTAGCGGCGAGGAGCTGTTTTTT CAWNAGTSGEELFF
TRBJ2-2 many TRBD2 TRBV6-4 TGTGCCAGCAGTCTAATAGCGGGGGCCACCGGGGAGCTGTTTTTT CASSLIAGATGELFF
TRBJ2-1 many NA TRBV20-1 TGCAGTGCAACCGTGCAGCGGAGGGGTTCCTACAATGAGCAGTTCTTC CSATVQRRGSYNEQFF
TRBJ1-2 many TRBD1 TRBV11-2 TGTGCCAGCAGCTCCATGGACAGGAGTACGGGCTATGGCTACACCTTC CASSSMDRSTGYGYTF
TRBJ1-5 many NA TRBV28 TGTGCCAGCAGGGGGTGGGGGGATAGCAATCAGCCCCAGCATTTT CASRGWGDSNQPQHF
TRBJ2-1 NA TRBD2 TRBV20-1 TGCAGGTCCAGCGGGAGAAACAATGAGCAGTTCTTC CRSSGRNNEQFF
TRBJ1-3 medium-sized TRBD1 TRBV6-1 TGTGCCAGCAGAGGGACAGGGACTACTCCCCCCATATATTTT CASRGTGTTPPIYF